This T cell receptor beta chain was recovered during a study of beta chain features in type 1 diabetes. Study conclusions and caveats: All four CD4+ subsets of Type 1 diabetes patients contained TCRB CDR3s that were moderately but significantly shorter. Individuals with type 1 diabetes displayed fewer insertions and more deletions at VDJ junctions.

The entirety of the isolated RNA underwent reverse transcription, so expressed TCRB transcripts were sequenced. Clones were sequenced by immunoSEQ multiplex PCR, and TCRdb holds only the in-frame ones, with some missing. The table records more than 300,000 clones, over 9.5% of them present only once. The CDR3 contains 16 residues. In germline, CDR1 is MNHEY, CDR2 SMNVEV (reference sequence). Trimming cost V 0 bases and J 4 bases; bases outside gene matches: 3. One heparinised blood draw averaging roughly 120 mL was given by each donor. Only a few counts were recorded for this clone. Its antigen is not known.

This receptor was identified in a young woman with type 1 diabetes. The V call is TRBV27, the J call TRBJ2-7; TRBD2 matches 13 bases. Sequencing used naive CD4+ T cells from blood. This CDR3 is CASSLSSTSGRYEQYF. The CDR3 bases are TGTGCCAGCAGTTTATCGTCGACTAGCGGGAGGTACGAGCAGTACTTC.